These 12 T cell receptor beta chains came from one sample sequenced in a study of CXCR4 blockade with PD-1 therapy in pancreatic cancer. Assay used: immunoSEQ multiplex PCR; TCRdb lists only in-frame clones, some missing. The sample yields about 2,600 clones, roughly two fifths seen once. The sample comprised tumor tissue. These receptors were taken from a human donor with pancreatic ductal adenocarcinoma.

The V and J genes are TRBV6-8 and TRBJ2-2; TRBD1 aligns across 9 bases. The CDR3 extends over 14 amino acids. With V trimmed by 5 bases and J by 8 bases, 6 bases remained unmatched. In germline, CDR1 is MNHGY, CDR2 SAAAGT. The CDR3 region is CASSRTGAIGELFF. As DNA, the CDR3 is TGTGCCAGCAGTAGGACAGGGGCGATTGGGGAGCTGTTTTTT.

The chain carries TRBV10-2 and TRBJ1-2; 9 bases map to TRBD1. The ends lost 6 bases at V and 7 bases at J; junction bases unmatched: 6. The CDR3 runs to 13 residues. Germline loops: CDR1 WSHSY, CDR2 SAAADI. The CDR3 coding sequence is TGCGCCAGCAGAATACAGGGGGCGGTTGGCTACACCTTC. This gives the protein CASRIQGAVGYTF.

V is TRBV25-1 and J is TRBJ1-1, with 7 bases identical to TRBD1. V lost 5 bases and J lost 11; bases outside the gene matches: 11. The CDR3 sequence is 13 residues long. CDR1 and CDR2 (germline): MGHDK, SYGVNS. The CDR3 DNA reads TGTGCCAGCAGTACGACAGGGAGTGGTATGGCTTTCTTT. Translating gives CASSTTGSGMAFF.

This chain uses TRBV28 with TRBJ1-2; 10 positions match TRBD1. The V segment lost 7 bases and the J segment 4 bases; nucleotides outside the gene matches: 12. This CDR3 comprises 16 residues. Germline lookup yields CDR1 MDHEN and CDR2 SYDVKM. The CDR3 loop is CASTYGQGVIRYGYTF. CDR3 DNA sequence: TGTGCCAGCACCTACGGACAGGGGGTAATACGCTATGGCTACACCTTC.

The chain combines TRBV30 with TRBJ1-1, with TRBD1 identical over 8 bases. CDR3 length: 15 amino acids. Germline V lookup: CDR1 GTSNPN, CDR2 SVGIG (reference sequence). V was pared by 4 bases and J by 1 base, with 8 bases of the junction left unmatched. CDR3 residues: CAWTYRGNQNTEAFF. The CDR3 DNA sequence: TGTGCCTGGACCTACAGGGGGAATCAGAACACTGAAGCTTTCTTT.

This chain connects TRBV12-5 to TRBJ2-5; D is perhaps TRBD2 (6 bases). The length of the CDR3 is 12 residues. Germline V lookup: CDR1 LGHNT, CDR2 FRNRAP. CDR3 in amino acids: CASGRGKETQYF. The CDR3 coding sequence is TGTGCCAGCGGACGGGGGAAAGAGACCCAGTACTTC.

The chain links TRBV18 to TRBJ1-1; no clear D. The CDR3 sequence is 17 residues long. Trimming pared 3 bases from V and 1 base from J, leaving 18 bases between. Germline CDR1 is KGHSH and CDR2 is LQKENI. CDR3: CASSPSIVGKGNTEAFF. The DNA for the CDR3 is TGTGCCAGCTCACCGTCGATTGTAGGGAAGGGGAACACTGAAGCTTTCTTT.

This clone showed up just a few times. The rearrangement uses TRBV19 and TRBJ2-7; D remains unclear. V lost 4 bases, J lost 0 bases, and 16 bases lay in between. The CDR3 covers 16 residues. The germline V gene encodes CDR1 LNHDA and CDR2 SQIVND (reference sequence). This chain's CDR3 is CASSSAPWATSYEQYF. Here the CDR3 DNA reads TGTGCCAGTAGTAGTGCCCCCTGGGCTACCTCCTACGAGCAGTACTTC.

The J gene is TRBJ2-7, the V gene TRBV11-3; D is ambiguous. Trimming took off 6 bases at V and 2 bases at J, with 17 bases between the two ends. Germline CDR1 SGHNT, CDR2 YENEEA. This CDR3 contains 15 residues. CDR3 nucleotide sequence: TGTGCCAGCAGTCAACTGGGCAGGATGGCCTACGAGCAGTACTTC. The encoded protein is CASSQLGRMAYEQYF.

Only one count was recorded for this clone. V usage is TRBV18 and J usage is TRBJ2-5; D unresolved. Germline CDR1 and CDR2: KGHSH and LQKENI. The CDR3 extends over 13 amino acids. Trimming took 2 bases from V and 1 from J, leaving 5 bases between them. The CDR3 DNA sequence: TGTGCCAGCTCACCAGGGCTCCAAGAGACCCAGTACTTC. Its translation: CASSPGLQETQYF.

This clone was counted between two and nine times. Mismatch with germline at one junction end may stem from a read error. The V call is TRBV7-7, the J call TRBJ2-1; TRBD2 agrees at 7 bases. The CDR3 is 17 amino acids. Per the germline V gene, CDR1 is SSHAT and CDR2 is FNYEAQ (reference sequence). CDR3 sequence: CASRNRRGVLSDNEQFF. CDR3 coding DNA: TGTGCCAGCAGAAATAGACGGGGGGTTCTCTCCGACAATGAGCAGTTCTTC.

The J gene is TRBJ2-3, the V gene TRBV19; D possibly matches TRBD1 or TRBD2 (6 bases each). The V end lost 5 bases, the J end lost 3 bases, and 15 bases lay between the germline ends. Germline V lookup: CDR1 LNHDA, CDR2 SQIVND (reference sequence). The CDR3 runs 15 residues. The CDR3 protein is CASSLRRGSTDTQYF. For the CDR3, the DNA is TGTGCCAGTAGTTTAAGGAGGGGGTCGACAGATACGCAGTATTTT. Together with reference TRBV19 and TRBJ2-3, the CDR3 gives the full variable domain: DGGITQSPKYLFRKEGQNVTLSCEQNLNHDAMYWYRQDPGQGLRLIYYSQIVNDFQKGDIAEGYSVSREKKESFPLTVTSAQKNPTAFYLCASSLRRGSTDTQYFGPGTRLTVL.